Sequencing of this TCR beta chain was carried out in a study of blood T cells in healthy people across ages. The authors ran a second PCR of 7 to 11 cycles using a sample-barcoded 5' primer and a J-beta primer mix. One entry per CDR3 protein results from TCRdb running MiXCR on the 5' RACE reads. Of 1,500,000 or so distinct CDR3 sequences in the sample, approximately 60% are singletons; the top ten hold 6.5% to 8.5%. Unmatched junction bases numbered 6, after V lost 3 bases and J lost 7 bases. CDR1 is LGHNA, CDR2 YNFKEQ, per germline. The CDR3 sequence is 14 residues long. The rearrangement uses TRBV4-2 and TRBJ1-5; 7 bases fit TRBD1. Sequencing used blood. This clonotype was sampled from a man between 18 and 29 years old in good health. The DNA for the CDR3 is TGTGCCAGCAGCCAGACAGGGTTAGTCCAGCCCCAGCATTTT. Translating it yields CASSQTGLVQPQHF.